This is a list of T cell receptor beta chains from one sample in a study of blood T cells in healthy people across ages. Each CDR3 protein is one row after TCRdb ran MiXCR on the 5' RACE reads. The sample holds around 650,000 distinct CDR3 sequences, about 32% seen once. The specimen sequenced was blood. These receptors came from a woman of 80 years or more in good health. The CDR3 runs from the conserved cysteine through the conserved F or W. D genes are given only for firm matches. Rows give clone size only sometimes, using once, few, many, or a class for an expanded clone.

>TRBV4-1|16|TRBJ2-1|few|TRBD1
CTSSQEQGGSYNEQFF
TGCACCAGCAGCCAGGAACAGGGGGGCTCCTACAATGAGCAGTTCTTC
>TRBV28|14|TRBJ2-7|few|TRBD1
CASSNRDRDHEQYF
TGTGCCAGCAGTAACCGGGACAGGGACCACGAGCAGTACTTC
>TRBV6-1|17|TRBJ2-3|NA|TRBD1
CASSEQYRGRFIDTQYF
TGTGCCAGCAGTGAACAGTACAGGGGGCGATTCATAGATACGCAGTATTTT
>TRBV15|22|TRBJ1-6|many|NA
CATSRDWSQGSFLSSYNSPLHF
TGTGCCACCAGCAGAGATTGGTCGCAGGGCTCCTTCTTAAGCTCCTATAATTCACCCCTCCACTTT
>TRBV29-1|12|TRBJ2-1|NA|NA
CSGRPAYNEQFF
TGCAGCGGCCGACCGGCCTACAATGAGCAGTTCTTC
>TRBV12-3/TRBV12-4|14|TRBJ2-1|many|TRBD1
CASVRAGGLDEQFF
TGTGCCAGCGTGCGGGCAGGGGGCTTGGATGAGCAGTTCTTC
>TRBV28|16|TRBJ2-2|few|TRBD2
CAIISSGGRNTGELFF
TGTGCCATCATTTCAAGCGGGGGTCGAAACACCGGGGAGCTGTTTTTT
>TRBV4-1|17|TRBJ2-3|NA|TRBD1
CASSQDWRDRGPDTQYF
TGCGCCAGCAGCCAAGATTGGCGGGACAGGGGACCAGATACGCAGTATTTT
>TRBV6-1|16|TRBJ2-1|few|NA
CASCLRTPAPYNEQFF
TGTGCCAGCTGTCTGCGGACCCCAGCGCCCTACAATGAGCAGTTCTTC
>TRBV5-1|18|TRBJ2-5|NA|TRBD1
CASSYTPLGQGTRETQYF
TGCGCCAGCAGCTATACGCCATTGGGACAGGGGACAAGGGAGACCCAGTACTTC
>TRBV12-3/TRBV12-4|12|TRBJ1-2|many|NA
CASSLSGTGYTF
TGTGCCAGCAGCCTATCAGGGACCGGCTACACCTTC
>TRBV28|12|TRBJ1-1|many|NA
CASSVTRTEAFF
TGTGCCAGCAGCGTTACCCGGACGGAAGCTTTCTTT
>TRBV3-1|13|TRBJ2-5|many|NA
CASNPSGEETQYF
TGTGCCAGCAATCCCTCTGGGGAGGAGACCCAGTACTTC
>TRBV18|13|TRBJ1-5|few|NA
CASSPARDQPQHF
TGTGCCAGCTCACCGGCCAGGGATCAGCCCCAGCATTTT
>TRBV5-1|23|TRBJ2-1|NA|NA
CASSLAQGTGYTFGSGTNNEQFF
NA
>TRBV20-1|15|TRBJ1-1|NA|NA
CSARDRQGRSTEAFF
TGCAGTGCTAGAGATCGCCAAGGGAGGAGCACTGAAGCTTTCTTT
>TRBV5-1|12|TRBJ2-1|many|NA
CASSLRFSEQFF
TGCGCCAGCAGCCTACGTTTCTCTGAGCAGTTCTTC
>TRBV30|11|TRBJ2-3|many|NA
CACSNTDTQYF
TGTGCCTGCAGTAATACAGATACGCAGTATTTT
>TRBV11-2|14|TRBJ1-4|NA|NA
CASSSRGSNEKLFF
TGTGCCAGCAGCTCCAGGGGTTCTAATGAAAAACTGTTTTTT
>TRBV5-5|15|TRBJ2-7|many|TRBD1
CASSLLVSGGYEQYF
TGTGCCAGCAGCTTGCTCGTGTCAGGGGGTTACGAGCAGTACTTC
>TRBV6-2/TRBV6-3|17|TRBJ2-3|many|TRBD2
CASSYVGVAGLLNTQYF
TGTGCCAGCAGTTACGTCGGAGTAGCGGGGCTCCTCAATACGCAGTATTTT
>TRBV12-3/TRBV12-4|12|TRBJ1-6|NA|NA
CASSSNFSPLHF
TGTGCCAGCAGTTCGAACTTTTCCCCCCTCCACTTT
>TRBV6-1|14|TRBJ2-5|many|TRBD2
CASRTSGSQETQYF
TGTGCCTCCAGGACTAGCGGCTCCCAAGAGACCCAGTACTTC
>TRBV3-1|13|TRBJ1-5|many|NA
CASSQLRNQPQHF
TGTGCCAGCAGCCAACTTCGGAATCAGCCCCAGCATTTT
>TRBV29-1|15|TRBJ1-4|NA|TRBD1
CSVTLTGGTNEKLFF
TGCAGCGTGACCCTAACAGGGGGTACTAATGAAAAACTGTTTTTT
>TRBV7-9|14|TRBJ2-7|once|NA
CASSSGNISYEQYF
TGTGCCAGCAGCTCCGGAAACATCTCCTACGAGCAGTACTTC
>TRBV30|13|TRBJ1-5|NA|NA
CAWSRTANQPQHF
TGTGCCTGGAGTCGGACAGCCAATCAGCCCCAGCATTTT
>TRBV29-1|12|TRBJ2-7|once|NA
CSVVTGDYEQYF
TGCAGCGTTGTCACCGGGGACTACGAGCAGTACTTC
>TRBV11-2|13|TRBJ2-1|NA|NA
CASGPPRGNEQFF
TGTGCCAGCGGGCCCCCTAGAGGCAATGAGCAGTTCTTC
>TRBV29-1|13|TRBJ2-1|many|NA
CSVDRQGGNEQFF
TGCAGCGTTGATCGGCAGGGTGGCAATGAGCAGTTCTTC
>TRBV5-1|16|TRBJ2-7|many|TRBD1
CASSYLTGTGGVEQYF
TGCGCCAGCAGCTACCTGACCGGGACAGGGGGCGTCGAGCAGTACTTC